This TCR beta chain was identified in a study of CD8+CD57+ T cells in acquired aplastic anemia. Looking at the study overall: Sorted CD4+ and CD8+ cells yielded DNA averaging around 3.2 ug. Study-level findings and limits: Between patients and controls, around 31 CD8+ CDR3 sequences were found in common.

Previously, flow cytometry had revealed CD8+CD57+ cell expansion in the patients chosen for sequencing. In regard to this clonotype: Antigen: not known.

Profiling that covered TCR beta VDJ and CDR3 relied on genomic DNA as its template. Via MiXCR, TCRdb re-called the reads, giving one row per CDR3 protein. The repertoire consists of around 200,000 distinct CDR3 sequences, with 48% occurring once and the leading ten covering more than 1.5%. With V trimmed by 4 bases and J by 9 bases, 12 bases remained unmatched. The CDR3 totals 16 residues. The germline V gene has CDR1 SGHAT and CDR2 FQNNGV. The chain employs TRBV11-2 and TRBJ2-7; TRBD2 aligns across 13 bases. Sample: sorted CD4+, CD8+, or CD8+CD57+ T cells (not recorded which) from PBMCs. The source is a human donor with aplastic anemia. The CDR3 DNA reads TGTGCCAGCAGCTCGGTCACTAGCGGGAGGGGGAGCGGGCAGTACTTC. Translation: CASSSVTSGRGSGQYF.